The entry below gives a single T cell receptor (beta chain) sequence along with its context. The data are from a study of control samples from healthy donors and cancer patients. Libraries were prepared by immunoSEQ multiplex PCR; TCRdb keeps only in-frame clonotypes and omits some of them. The sample consists of tens of thousands of clones, about 92% of them appearing once. Germline values: CDR1 SGDLS, CDR2 YYNGEE. This CDR3 comprises 14 residues. Trimming removed 2 bases at V and 4 bases at J, with 12 bases between. The sequence derives from a man in his forties with colorectal cancer. The chain is built from TRBV9 and TRBJ1-1; the D is unclear. The sequenced sample consisted of PBMCs. The CDR3 sequence is CASSVLLQGTEAFF. The CDR3 DNA reads TGTGCCAGCAGCGTTCTTTTGCAAGGCACTGAAGCTTTCTTT.